Listed below are T cell receptor beta chains from one sample, sequenced in a study of blood T cell repertoires in COVID-19. Repertoires were generated with immunoSEQ multiplex PCR, while TCRdb's copy carries only in-frame clones and drops some. The table has around 190,000 clones, roughly 76% seen once. What was sequenced was peripheral blood. The receptors derive from a woman in her 50s with active or convalescent COVID-19. The CDR3 runs from the conserved cysteine through the conserved F or W. The D gene is left open where the match is weak. The size of a clone is reported for some rows only, either as once, few or many, or as a class for expanded clones.

CDR3 protein,CDR3 DNA,V gene,J gene,D gene,clone size
CSVQELSNQPQHF,TGCAGCGTCCAAGAGCTTAGCAATCAGCCCCAGCATTTT,TRBV29-1,TRBJ1-5,-,-
CASSLTGRDSPLHF,TGTGCCAGCAGCCTGACAGGGCGGGATTCACCCCTCCACTTT,TRBV7-9,TRBJ1-6,TRBD1,-
CASSPRRGPNEKLFF,TGTGCCAGCAGCCCGCGCAGGGGGCCCAATGAAAAACTGTTTTTT,TRBV13,TRBJ1-4,TRBD1,-
CASSLGSGGTDTQYF,TGTGCCAGCAGCTTAGGTAGCGGGGGGACAGATACGCAGTATTTT,TRBV11-2,TRBJ2-3,TRBD2,few
CASSRDGAKNIQYF,TGTGCCAGCAGCCGGGATGGGGCCAAAAACATTCAGTACTTC,TRBV21-1,TRBJ2-4,-,few
CASSPGRGNSPLHF,TGTGCCAGCAGTCCGGGACGGGGGAATTCACCCCTCCACTTT,TRBV6-5,TRBJ1-6,-,-
CASSWATANTEAFF,TGTGCCAGCAGCTGGGCGACGGCGAACACTGAAGCTTTCTTT,TRBV5-6,TRBJ1-1,-,-
CASSLENGELFF,TGTGCCAGCAGCTTAGAGAACGGGGAGCTGTTTTTT,TRBV5-5,TRBJ2-2,-,many
CASSLLAGGEQYF,TGTGCCAGCAGTTTGCTAGCGGGGGGGGAGCAGTACTTC,TRBV12-3/TRBV12-4,TRBJ2-7,TRBD2,-
CASSLEGGGGYEQYF,TGTGCCAGCAGCTTAGAGGGCGGGGGGGGCTACGAGCAGTACTTC,TRBV7-2,TRBJ2-7,TRBD2,few
CASSLSYGYTF,TGTGCCAGTAGCCTTTCCTATGGCTACACCTTC,TRBV19,TRBJ1-2,-,-
CASSYTGMNTEAFF,TGTGCCAGCAGTTATACAGGGATGAACACTGAAGCTTTCTTT,TRBV6-6,TRBJ1-1,-,-
CATSVSGGANEQFF,TGTGCCACCAGCGTATCGGGGGGGGCAAATGAGCAGTTCTTC,TRBV24-1,TRBJ2-1,TRBD2,-
CASSQGLVIRSYEQYF,TGTGCCAGCAGCCAGGGGTTAGTGATTAGGTCCTACGAGCAGTACTTC,TRBV7-2,TRBJ2-7,-,-
CASSLVSQNTEAFF,TGTGCCAGCAGCTTGGTGTCACAGAACACTGAAGCTTTCTTT,TRBV5-5,TRBJ1-1,-,-
CASSVAGTEAFF,TGTGCCAGCAGTGTCGCAGGGACTGAAGCTTTCTTT,TRBV2,TRBJ1-1,-,-
CASSESGGGLFGNTIYF,TGTGCCAGCAGTGAATCGGGAGGGGGTCTTTTTGGAAACACCATATATTTT,TRBV25-1,TRBJ1-3,-,many
CASGPRDRHFETQYF,TGTGCCAGCGGACCCCGGGACAGGCATTTTGAGACCCAGTACTTC,TRBV6-5,TRBJ2-5,TRBD1,few
CAWSGQGNQPQHF,TGTGCCTGGAGTGGACAGGGCAATCAGCCCCAGCATTTT,TRBV30,TRBJ1-5,-,-
CASSQDGLAGAHEQFF,TGCGCCAGCAGCCAAGATGGACTAGCGGGGGCCCATGAGCAGTTCTTC,TRBV4-3,TRBJ2-1,TRBD2,-
CASCTSDGPRRGYTF,TGTGCCAGTTGCACTTCGGACGGACCCCGGAGGGGCTACACCTTC,TRBV28,TRBJ1-2,-,-
CASSVGGGAGEKLFF,TGTGCCAGCAGCGTAGGAGGGGGCGCAGGTGAAAAACTGTTTTTT,TRBV9,TRBJ1-4,TRBD1,-
CASSSHRDSVSNYGYTF,TGTGCCAGCAGTTCCCACCGGGACAGCGTTTCTAACTATGGCTACACCTTC,TRBV28,TRBJ1-2,TRBD1,-
CASSQDGGGGGKDTQYF,TGCGCCAGCAGCCAAGATGGGGGCGGGGGTGGAAAAGATACGCAGTATTTT,TRBV4-1,TRBJ2-3,-,-
CASSISPAANYGYTF,TGTGCCAGTAGTATTAGCCCAGCAGCTAACTATGGCTACACCTTC,TRBV19,TRBJ1-2,-,many
CASSPWASGSGNTIYF,TGTGCCAGCAGCCCGTGGGCCAGCGGCTCTGGAAACACCATATATTTT,TRBV7-2,TRBJ1-3,-,-
CASSQGRQPQHF,TGTGCCAGCAGCCAGGGGAGGCAGCCCCAGCATTTT,TRBV3-1/TRBV3-2,TRBJ1-5,-,-
CASSSRGSRTYNEQFF,TGTGCCAGCAGTTCGCGCGGGAGCAGGACCTACAATGAGCAGTTCTTC,TRBV6-2/TRBV6-3,TRBJ2-1,TRBD2,few
CATSRGGSPAGGYSETQYF,TGTGCCACCAGCAGAGGGGGTTCCCCAGCGGGGGGGTATTCGGAGACCCAGTACTTC,TRBV15,TRBJ2-5,TRBD2,-
CASRGWSPGQGGDTQYF,TGCGCCAGCAGAGGTTGGAGCCCGGGACAGGGAGGGGATACGCAGTATTTT,TRBV5-1,TRBJ2-3,TRBD1,-
CATAGQGAENTIYF,TGTGCCACCGCGGGACAGGGGGCCGAAAACACCATATATTTT,TRBV28,TRBJ1-3,TRBD1,-
CASTLQLASTDTQYF,TGTGCCAGCACCCTACAGCTCGCTAGCACAGATACGCAGTATTTT,TRBV7-2,TRBJ2-3,-,-
CATSRTGRNTEAFF,TGTGCCACCAGTCGGACAGGTCGGAACACTGAAGCTTTCTTT,TRBV24-1,TRBJ1-1,TRBD1,-
CASSQDLGQLNTEAFF,TGTGCCAGCAGCCAAGATTTGGGCCAGTTGAACACTGAAGCTTTCTTT,TRBV14,TRBJ1-1,-,-
CAIRQDREVGTIYF,TGTGCCATCAGGCAGGACAGGGAAGTTGGCACCATATATTTT,TRBV10-3,TRBJ1-3,TRBD1,few
CASSYSGTDNEQFF,TGTGCCAGCAGTTACTCGGGGACAGACAATGAGCAGTTCTTC,TRBV6-6,TRBJ2-1,TRBD1,few
CSAGHLNQPQHF,TGCAGTGCTGGACACCTAAATCAGCCCCAGCATTTT,TRBV29-1,TRBJ1-5,-,many
CAWAFGTDTQYF,TGTGCCTGGGCATTTGGCACAGATACGCAGTATTTT,TRBV30,TRBJ2-3,-,-
CASSLGVAPSGYTF,TGTGCCAGCAGCTTAGGGGTAGCCCCCTCTGGCTACACCTTC,TRBV11-2,TRBJ1-2,-,-
CASRAQGASNQPQHF,TGTGCCAGCAGAGCCCAGGGGGCTAGCAATCAGCCCCAGCATTTT,TRBV7-2,TRBJ1-5,TRBD1,-
CSVDQGSDEQYF,TGCAGCGTTGACCAGGGATCCGACGAGCAGTACTTC,TRBV29-1,TRBJ2-7,-,-
CASSTQGADGANVLTF,TGTGCCAGCTCTACCCAGGGGGCTGACGGGGCCAACGTCCTGACTTTC,TRBV18,TRBJ2-6,TRBD1,-